This T cell receptor (beta chain) was identified during a study of T cell responses to AZD1222 COVID-19 vaccine. Overall study findings and caveats: Per reports, nearly half of all spike-specific TCRs target regions that are unmutated in variants. The donors showed a predominance of white British ancestry and of females, with possible underestimation of clonal diversity.

Assay used: immunoSEQ multiplex PCR; TCRdb lists only in-frame clones, some missing. The sample has 180,000 or so clones, around 89% seen once; the top ten hold more than 4%. This clone was recorded only once. What it recognizes is unknown. The origin of this receptor is an adult who received the MenACWY meningococcal vaccine as a control. This specimen consisted of peripheral blood, obtained 28 days after the second dose of the MenACWY control vaccine.

The CDR3 DNA sequence: TGCGCCAGCAGCCAAGACTTTTCTTTTTTTGCGGGGGGGTCTGGGGAGCAGTACTTC. Protein sequence: CASSQDFSFFAGGSGEQYF. The chain combines TRBV4-1 with TRBJ2-7; 9 nucleotides match TRBD2. The CDR3 is 19 residues long. V dropped 0 bases and J dropped 7; count of bases not matched to a gene: 19. Germline V gene sequence: CDR1 MGHRA, CDR2 YSYEKL.